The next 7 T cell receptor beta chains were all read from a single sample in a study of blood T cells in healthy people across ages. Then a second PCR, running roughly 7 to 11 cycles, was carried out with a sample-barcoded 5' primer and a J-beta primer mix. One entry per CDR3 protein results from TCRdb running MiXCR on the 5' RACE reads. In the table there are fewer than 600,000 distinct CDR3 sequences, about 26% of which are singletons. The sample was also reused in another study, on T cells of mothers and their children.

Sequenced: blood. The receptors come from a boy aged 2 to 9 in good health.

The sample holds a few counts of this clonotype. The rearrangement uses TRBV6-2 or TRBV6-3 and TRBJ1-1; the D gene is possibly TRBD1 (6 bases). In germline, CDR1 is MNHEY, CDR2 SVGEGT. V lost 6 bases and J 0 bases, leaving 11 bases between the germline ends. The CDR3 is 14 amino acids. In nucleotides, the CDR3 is TGTGCCAGCAGGATAGGGACATTGAACACTGAAGCTTTCTTT. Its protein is CASRIGTLNTEAFF.

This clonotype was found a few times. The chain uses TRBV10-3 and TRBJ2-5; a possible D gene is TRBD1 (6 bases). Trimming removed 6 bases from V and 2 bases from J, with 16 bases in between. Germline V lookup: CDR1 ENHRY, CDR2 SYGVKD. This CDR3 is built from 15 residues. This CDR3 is CAIRGEDRMQETQYF. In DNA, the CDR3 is TGTGCCATCAGGGGAGAGGACAGAATGCAAGAGACCCAGTACTTC.

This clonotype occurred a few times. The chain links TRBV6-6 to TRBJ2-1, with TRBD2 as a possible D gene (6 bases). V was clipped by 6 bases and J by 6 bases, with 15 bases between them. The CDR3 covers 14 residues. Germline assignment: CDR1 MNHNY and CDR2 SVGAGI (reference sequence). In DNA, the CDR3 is TGTGCCAGCAGCGGACTACCCGGGGGCAATGAGCAGTTCTTC. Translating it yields CASSGLPGGNEQFF.

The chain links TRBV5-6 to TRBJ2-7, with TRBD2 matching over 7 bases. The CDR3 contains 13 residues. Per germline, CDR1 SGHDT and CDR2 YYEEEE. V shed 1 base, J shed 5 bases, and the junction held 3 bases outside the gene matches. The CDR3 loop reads CASSLWGGNEQYF. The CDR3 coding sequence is TGTGCCAGCAGCTTGTGGGGGGGAAACGAGCAGTACTTC.

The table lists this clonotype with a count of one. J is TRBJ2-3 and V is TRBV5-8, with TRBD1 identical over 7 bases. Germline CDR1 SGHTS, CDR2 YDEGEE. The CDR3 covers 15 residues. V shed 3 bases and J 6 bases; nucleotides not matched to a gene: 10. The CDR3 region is CASSWLGGADDTQYF. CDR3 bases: TGTGCCAGCAGCTGGTTAGGGGGCGCGGATGATACGCAGTATTTT.

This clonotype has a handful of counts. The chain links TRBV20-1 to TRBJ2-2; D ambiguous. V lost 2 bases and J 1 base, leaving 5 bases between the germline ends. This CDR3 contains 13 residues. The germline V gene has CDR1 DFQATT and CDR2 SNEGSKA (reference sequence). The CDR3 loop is CSARKRNTGELFF. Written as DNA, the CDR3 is TGCAGTGCTAGAAAAAGGAACACCGGGGAGCTGTTTTTT.

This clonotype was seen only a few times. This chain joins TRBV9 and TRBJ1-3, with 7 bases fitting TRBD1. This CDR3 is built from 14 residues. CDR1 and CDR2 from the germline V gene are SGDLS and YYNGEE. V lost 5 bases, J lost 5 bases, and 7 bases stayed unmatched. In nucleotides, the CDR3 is TGTGCCAGCAGTCCCCTAGGGGGCCGAAACACCATATATTTT. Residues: CASSPLGGRNTIYF. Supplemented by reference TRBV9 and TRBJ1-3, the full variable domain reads DSGVTQTPKHLITATGQRVTLRCSPRSGDLSVYWYQQSLDQGLQFLIQYYNGEERAKGNILERFSAQQFPDLHSELNLSSLELGDSALYFCASSPLGGRNTIYFGEGSWLTVV.